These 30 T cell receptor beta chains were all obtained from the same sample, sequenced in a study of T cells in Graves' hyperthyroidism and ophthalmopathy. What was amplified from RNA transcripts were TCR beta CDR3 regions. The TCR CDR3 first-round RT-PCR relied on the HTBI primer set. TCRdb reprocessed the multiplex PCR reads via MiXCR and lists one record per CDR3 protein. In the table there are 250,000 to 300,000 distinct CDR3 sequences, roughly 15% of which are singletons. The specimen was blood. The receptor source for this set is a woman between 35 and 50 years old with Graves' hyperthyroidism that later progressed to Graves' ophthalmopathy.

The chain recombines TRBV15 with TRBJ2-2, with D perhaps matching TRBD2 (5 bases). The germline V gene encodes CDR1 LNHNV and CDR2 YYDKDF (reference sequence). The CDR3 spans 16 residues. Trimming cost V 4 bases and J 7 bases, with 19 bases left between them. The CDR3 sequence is CATSTEDSHGGGELFF. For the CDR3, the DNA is TGTGCCACCAGCACTGAGGACTCCCACGGAGGCGGGGAGCTGTTTTTT.

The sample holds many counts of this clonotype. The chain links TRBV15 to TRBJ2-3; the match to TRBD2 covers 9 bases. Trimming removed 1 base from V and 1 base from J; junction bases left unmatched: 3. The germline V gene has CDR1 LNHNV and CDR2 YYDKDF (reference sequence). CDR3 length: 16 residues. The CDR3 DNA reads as TGTGCCACCAGCAGAGTAGCGGGAGAGGGCACAGATACGCAGTATTTT. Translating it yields CATSRVAGEGTDTQYF.

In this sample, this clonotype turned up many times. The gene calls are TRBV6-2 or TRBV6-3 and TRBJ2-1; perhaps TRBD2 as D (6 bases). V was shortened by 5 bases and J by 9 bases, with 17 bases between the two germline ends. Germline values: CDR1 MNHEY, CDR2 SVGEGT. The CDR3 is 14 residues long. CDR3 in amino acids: CASSPRLVDAEQFF. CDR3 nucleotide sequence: TGTGCCAGCAGTCCTAGACTAGTCGACGCTGAGCAGTTCTTC.

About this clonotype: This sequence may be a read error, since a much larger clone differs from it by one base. CDR3 in amino acids: CASSARTVNNEQFF. The CDR3 nucleotides are TGTGCCAGCAGTGCCCGGACCGTTAACAATGAGCAGTTCTTC. V is TRBV27 and J is TRBJ2-1; D unresolved. V dropped 5 bases and J dropped 5 bases, with 13 bases sitting between them. There are 14 residues in the CDR3. Per the germline V gene, CDR1 is MNHEY and CDR2 is SMNVEV (reference sequence).

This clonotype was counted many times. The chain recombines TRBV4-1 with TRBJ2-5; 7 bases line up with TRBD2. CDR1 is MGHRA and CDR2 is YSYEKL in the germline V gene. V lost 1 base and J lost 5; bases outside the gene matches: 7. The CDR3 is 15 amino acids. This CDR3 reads CASSQGSGTSETQYF. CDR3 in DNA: TGCGCCAGCAGCCAAGGAAGCGGGACGTCGGAGACCCAGTACTTC.

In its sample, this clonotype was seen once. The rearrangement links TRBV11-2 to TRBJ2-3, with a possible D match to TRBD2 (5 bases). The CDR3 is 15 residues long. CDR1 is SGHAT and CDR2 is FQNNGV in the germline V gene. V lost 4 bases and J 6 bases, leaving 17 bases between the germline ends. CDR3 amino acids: CASSSRGGLGDTQYF. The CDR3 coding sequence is TGTGCCAGCAGCTCACGAGGCGGGTTAGGGGATACGCAGTATTTT.

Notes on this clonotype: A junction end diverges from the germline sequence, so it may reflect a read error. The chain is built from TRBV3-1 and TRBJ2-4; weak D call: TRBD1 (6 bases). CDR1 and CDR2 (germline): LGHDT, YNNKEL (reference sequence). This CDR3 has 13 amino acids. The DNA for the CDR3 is TGTGCCAGCAGCCAAGATGGAAGGGGGTTTCAAAACTTC. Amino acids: CASSQDGRGFQNF.

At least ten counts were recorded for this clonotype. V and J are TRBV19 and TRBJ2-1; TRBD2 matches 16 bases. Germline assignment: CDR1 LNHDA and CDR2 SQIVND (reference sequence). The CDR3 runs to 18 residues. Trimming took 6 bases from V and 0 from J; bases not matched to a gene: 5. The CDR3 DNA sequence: TGTGCCAGTAGCGGGACTAGCGGGAGGGCCGGCTCCTACAATGAGCAGTTCTTC. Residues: CASSGTSGRAGSYNEQFF.

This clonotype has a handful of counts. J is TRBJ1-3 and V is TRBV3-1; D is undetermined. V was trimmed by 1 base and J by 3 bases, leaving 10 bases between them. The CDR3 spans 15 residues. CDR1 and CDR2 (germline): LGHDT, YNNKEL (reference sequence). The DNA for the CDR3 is TGTGCCAGCAGCCAAGGAGGTAGCCGTGGAAACACCATATATTTT. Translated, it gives CASSQGGSRGNTIYF. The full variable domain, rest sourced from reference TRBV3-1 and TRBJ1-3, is DTAVSQTPKYLVTQMGNDKSIKCEQNLGHDTMYWYKQDSKKFLKIMFSYNNKELIINETVPNRFSPKSPDKAHLNLHINSLELGDSAVYFCASSQGGSRGNTIYFGEGSWLTVV.

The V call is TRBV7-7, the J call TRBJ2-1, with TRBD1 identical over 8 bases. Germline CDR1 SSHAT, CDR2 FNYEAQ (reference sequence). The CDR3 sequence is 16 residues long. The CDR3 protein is CTSSLDVDRVNNEQFF. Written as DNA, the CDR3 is TGTACTAGCAGCTTAGATGTGGACAGGGTGAACAATGAGCAGTTCTTC.

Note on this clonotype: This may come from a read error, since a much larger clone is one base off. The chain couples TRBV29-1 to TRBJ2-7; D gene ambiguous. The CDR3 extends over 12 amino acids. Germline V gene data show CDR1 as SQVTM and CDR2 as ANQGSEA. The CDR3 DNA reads TGCAGCGGACTCCTCTACTCCCACGAGCAGTACTTC. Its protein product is CSGLLYSHEQYF.

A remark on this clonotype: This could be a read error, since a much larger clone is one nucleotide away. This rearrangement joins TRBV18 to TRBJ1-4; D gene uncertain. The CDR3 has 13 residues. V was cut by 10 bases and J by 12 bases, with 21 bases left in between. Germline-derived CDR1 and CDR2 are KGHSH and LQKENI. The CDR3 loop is CATQVRQDEELFF. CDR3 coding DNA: TGTGCCACCCAAGTCCGGCAGGACGAAGAACTGTTTTTT.

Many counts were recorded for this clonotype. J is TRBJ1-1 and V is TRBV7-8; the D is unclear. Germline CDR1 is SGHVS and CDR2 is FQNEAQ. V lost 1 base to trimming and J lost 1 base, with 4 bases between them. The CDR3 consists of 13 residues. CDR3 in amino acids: CASSLVTNTEAFF. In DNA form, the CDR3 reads TGTGCCAGCAGCTTAGTCACGAACACTGAAGCTTTCTTT.

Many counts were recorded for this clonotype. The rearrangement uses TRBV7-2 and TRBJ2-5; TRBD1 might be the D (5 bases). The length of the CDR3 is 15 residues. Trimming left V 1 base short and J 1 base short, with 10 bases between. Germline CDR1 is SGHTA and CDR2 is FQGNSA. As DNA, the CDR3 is TGTGCCAGCAGCTTAGGTCAGGGTCCCCAAGAGACCCAGTACTTC. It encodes CASSLGQGPQETQYF.

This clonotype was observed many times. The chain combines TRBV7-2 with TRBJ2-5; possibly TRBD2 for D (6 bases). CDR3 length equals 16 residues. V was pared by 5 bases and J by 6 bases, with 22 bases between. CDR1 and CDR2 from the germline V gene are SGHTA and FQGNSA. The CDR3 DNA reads TGTGCCAGCAGCCCGCCCCGACTAGTTCAAGGCCAGACCCAGTACTTC. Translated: CASSPPRLVQGQTQYF.

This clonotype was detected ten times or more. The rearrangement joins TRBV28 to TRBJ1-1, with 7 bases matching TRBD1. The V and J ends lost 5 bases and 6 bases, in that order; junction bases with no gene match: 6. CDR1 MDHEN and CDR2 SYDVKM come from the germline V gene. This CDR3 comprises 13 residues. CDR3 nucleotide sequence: TGTGCCAGCAGTACAGGGACAGCCGCTGAAGCTTTCTTT. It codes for CASSTGTAAEAFF.

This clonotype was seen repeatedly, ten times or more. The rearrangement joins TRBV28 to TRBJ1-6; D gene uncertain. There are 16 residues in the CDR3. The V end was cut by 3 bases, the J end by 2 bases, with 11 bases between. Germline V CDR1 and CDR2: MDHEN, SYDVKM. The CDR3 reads CASSFSFGTYNSPLHF. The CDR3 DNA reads TGTGCCAGCAGTTTCTCCTTTGGCACCTATAATTCACCCCTCCACTTT.

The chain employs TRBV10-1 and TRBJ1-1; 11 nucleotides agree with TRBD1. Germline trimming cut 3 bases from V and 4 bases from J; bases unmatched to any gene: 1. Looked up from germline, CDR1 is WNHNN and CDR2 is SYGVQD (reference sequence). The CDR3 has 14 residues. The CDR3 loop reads CASSDGTGGTEAFF. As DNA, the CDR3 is TGCGCCAGCAGTGATGGGACAGGGGGCACTGAAGCTTTCTTT.

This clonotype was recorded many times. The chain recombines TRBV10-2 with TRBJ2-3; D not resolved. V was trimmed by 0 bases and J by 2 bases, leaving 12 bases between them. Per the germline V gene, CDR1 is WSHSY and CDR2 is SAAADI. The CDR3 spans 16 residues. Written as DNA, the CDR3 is TGCGCCAGCAGTGAGTCGTTGACTTCATTCACAGATACGCAGTATTTT. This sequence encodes CASSESLTSFTDTQYF.

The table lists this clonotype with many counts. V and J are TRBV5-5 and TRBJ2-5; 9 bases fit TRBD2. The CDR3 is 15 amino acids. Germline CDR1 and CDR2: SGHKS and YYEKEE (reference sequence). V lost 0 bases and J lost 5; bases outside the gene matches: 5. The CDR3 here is CASSLVAGVFETQYF. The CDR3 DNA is TGTGCCAGCAGCTTGGTAGCGGGAGTGTTTGAGACCCAGTACTTC. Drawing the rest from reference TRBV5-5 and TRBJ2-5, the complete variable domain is DAGVTQSPTHLIKTRGQQVTLRCSPISGHKSVSWYQQVLGQGPQFIFQYYEKEERGRGNFPDRFSARQFPNYSSELNVNALLLGDSALYLCASSLVAGVFETQYFGPGTRLLVL.

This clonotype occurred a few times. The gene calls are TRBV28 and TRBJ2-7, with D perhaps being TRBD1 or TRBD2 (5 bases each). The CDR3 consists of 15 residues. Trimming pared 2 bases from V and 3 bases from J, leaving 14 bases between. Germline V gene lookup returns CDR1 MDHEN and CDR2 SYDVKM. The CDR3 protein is CASSLRGTESYEQYF. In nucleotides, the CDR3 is TGTGCCAGCAGTTTACGGGGCACGGAGAGCTACGAGCAGTACTTC. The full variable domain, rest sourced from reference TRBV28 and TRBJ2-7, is DVKVTQSSRYLVKRTGEKVFLECVQDMDHENMFWYRQDPGLGLRLIYFSYDVKMKEKGDIPEGYSVSREKKERFSLILESASTNQTSMYLCASSLRGTESYEQYFGPGTRLTVT.

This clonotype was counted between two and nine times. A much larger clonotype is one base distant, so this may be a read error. The CDR3 reads CASTRGTNQGTQYF. DNA for the CDR3: TGTGCCAGCACCCGCGGGACGAACCAAGGGACCCAGTACTTC. The genes are TRBV12-3 or TRBV12-4 and TRBJ2-5; the D gene is possibly TRBD2 (6 bases). The CDR3 contains 14 residues.

CDR3 protein: CASSKNRYEQYF. CDR3 in DNA: TGCGCCAGCAGCAAGAACCGGTACGAGCAGTACTTC. The chain has TRBV5-1 and TRBJ2-7; D remains unclear. Deletions cut 4 bases from V and 4 bases from J, with 9 bases between. CDR3 size: 12 residues. Germline V gene lookup returns CDR1 SGHRS and CDR2 YFSETQ.

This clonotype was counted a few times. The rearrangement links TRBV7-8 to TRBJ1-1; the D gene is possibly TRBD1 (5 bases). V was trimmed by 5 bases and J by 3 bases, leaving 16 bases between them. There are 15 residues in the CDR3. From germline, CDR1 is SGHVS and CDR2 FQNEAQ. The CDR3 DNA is TGTGCCAGCAGCGATACAGGCGTCGGGTACACTGAAGCTTTCTTT. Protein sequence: CASSDTGVGYTEAFF.

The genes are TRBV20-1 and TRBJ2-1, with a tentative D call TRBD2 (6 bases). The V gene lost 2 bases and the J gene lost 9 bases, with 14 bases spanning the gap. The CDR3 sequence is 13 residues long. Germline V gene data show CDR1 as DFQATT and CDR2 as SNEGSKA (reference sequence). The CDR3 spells CSARLTSLGEQFF. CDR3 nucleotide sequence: TGCAGTGCTAGACTCACTAGCTTAGGTGAGCAGTTCTTC.

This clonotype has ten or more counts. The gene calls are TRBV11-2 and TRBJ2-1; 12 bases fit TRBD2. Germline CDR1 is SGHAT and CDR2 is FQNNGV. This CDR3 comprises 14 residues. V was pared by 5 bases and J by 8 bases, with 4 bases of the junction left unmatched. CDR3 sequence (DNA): TGTGCCAGCAGCCCGACTAGCGGGAGATATGAGCAGTTCTTC. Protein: CASSPTSGRYEQFF.

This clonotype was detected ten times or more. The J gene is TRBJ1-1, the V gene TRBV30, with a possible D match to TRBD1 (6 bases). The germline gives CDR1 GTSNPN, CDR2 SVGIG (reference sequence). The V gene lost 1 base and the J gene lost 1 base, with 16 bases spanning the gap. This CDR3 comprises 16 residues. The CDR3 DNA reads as TGTGCCTGGAGTGCACACGACGGGACATCGAACACTGAAGCTTTCTTT. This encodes CAWSAHDGTSNTEAFF.

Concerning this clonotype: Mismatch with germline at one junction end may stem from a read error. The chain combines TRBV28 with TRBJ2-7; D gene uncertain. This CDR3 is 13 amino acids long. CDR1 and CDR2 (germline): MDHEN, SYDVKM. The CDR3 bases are TGTGTCAGCAGTAGTTGGGTAGGAACCGAGCAGTACTTC. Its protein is CVSSSWVGTEQYF.

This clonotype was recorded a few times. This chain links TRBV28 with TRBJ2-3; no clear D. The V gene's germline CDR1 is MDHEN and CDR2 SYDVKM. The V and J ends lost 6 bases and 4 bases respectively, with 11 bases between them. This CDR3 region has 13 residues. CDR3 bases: TGTGCCAGCAGATACCCACTTGCAGATACGCAGTATTTT. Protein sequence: CASRYPLADTQYF. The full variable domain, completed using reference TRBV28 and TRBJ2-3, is DVKVTQSSRYLVKRTGEKVFLECVQDMDHENMFWYRQDPGLGLRLIYFSYDVKMKEKGDIPEGYSVSREKKERFSLILESASTNQTSMYLCASRYPLADTQYFGPGTRLTVL.

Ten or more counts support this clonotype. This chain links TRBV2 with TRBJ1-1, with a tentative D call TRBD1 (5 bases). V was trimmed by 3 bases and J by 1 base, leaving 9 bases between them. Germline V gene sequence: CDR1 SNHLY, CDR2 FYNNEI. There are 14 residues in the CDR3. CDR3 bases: TGTGCCAGCAGTGACAGGGTGGGGAACACTGAAGCTTTCTTT. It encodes CASSDRVGNTEAFF.